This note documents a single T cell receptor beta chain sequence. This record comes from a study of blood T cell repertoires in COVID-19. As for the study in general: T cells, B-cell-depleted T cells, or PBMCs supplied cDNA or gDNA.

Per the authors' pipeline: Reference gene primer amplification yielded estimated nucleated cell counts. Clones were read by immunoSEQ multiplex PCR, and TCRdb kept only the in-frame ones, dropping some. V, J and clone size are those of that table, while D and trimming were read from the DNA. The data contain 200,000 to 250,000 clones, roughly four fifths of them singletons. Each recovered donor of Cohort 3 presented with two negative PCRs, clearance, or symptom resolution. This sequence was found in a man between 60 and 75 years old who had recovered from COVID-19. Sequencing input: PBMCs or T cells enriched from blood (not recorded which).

CDR3 sequence reads: CASSLRKGIGYGYTF. The CDR3 DNA reads as TGTGCCAGCAGTTTAAGGAAGGGGATAGGCTATGGCTACACCTTC. The V gene is TRBV27, the J gene TRBJ1-2; maybe TRBD1 (5 bases). CDR1 and CDR2 from the germline V gene are MNHEY and SMNVEV (reference sequence). Deletions cut 2 bases from V and 4 bases from J, with 14 bases between. The CDR3 is 15 amino acids.